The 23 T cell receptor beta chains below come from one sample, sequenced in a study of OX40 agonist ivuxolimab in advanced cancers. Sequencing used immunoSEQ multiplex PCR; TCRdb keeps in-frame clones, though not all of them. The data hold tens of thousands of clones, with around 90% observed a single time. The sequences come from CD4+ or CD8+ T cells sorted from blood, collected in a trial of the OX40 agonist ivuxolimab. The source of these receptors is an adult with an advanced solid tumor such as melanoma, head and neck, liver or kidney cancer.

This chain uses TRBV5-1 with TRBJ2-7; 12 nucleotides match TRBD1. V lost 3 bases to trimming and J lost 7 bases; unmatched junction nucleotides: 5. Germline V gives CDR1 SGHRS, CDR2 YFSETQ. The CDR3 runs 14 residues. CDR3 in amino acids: CASSSGQGADEQYF. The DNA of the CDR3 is TGCGCCAGCAGCTCGGGACAGGGGGCCGATGAGCAGTACTTC.

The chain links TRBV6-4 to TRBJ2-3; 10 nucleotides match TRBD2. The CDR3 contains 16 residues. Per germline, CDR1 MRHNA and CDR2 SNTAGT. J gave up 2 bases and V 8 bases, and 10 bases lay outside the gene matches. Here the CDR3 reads CASRNSGRPFTDTQYF. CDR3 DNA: TGTGCCAGCCGGAATAGCGGGAGGCCCTTCACAGATACGCAGTATTTT.

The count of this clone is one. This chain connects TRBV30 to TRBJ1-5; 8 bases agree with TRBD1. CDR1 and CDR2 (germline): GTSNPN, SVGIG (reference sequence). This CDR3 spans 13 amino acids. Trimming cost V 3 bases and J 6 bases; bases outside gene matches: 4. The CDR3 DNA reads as TGTGCCTGGAGCCCAACAGGGGGTCAGCCCCAGCATTTT. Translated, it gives CAWSPTGGQPQHF.

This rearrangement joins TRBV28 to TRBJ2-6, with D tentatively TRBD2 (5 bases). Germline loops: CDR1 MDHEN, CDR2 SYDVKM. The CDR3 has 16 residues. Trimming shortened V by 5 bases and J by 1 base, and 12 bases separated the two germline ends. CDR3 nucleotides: TGTGCCAGCAGTGACCCTGGCGGGTCTGGGGCCAACGTCCTGACTTTC. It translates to CASSDPGGSGANVLTF.

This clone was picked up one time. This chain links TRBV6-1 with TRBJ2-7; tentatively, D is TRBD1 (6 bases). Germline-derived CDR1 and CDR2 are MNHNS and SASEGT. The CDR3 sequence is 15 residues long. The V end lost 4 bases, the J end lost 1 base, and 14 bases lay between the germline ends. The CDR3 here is CASSGRTEPSYEQYF. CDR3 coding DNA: TGTGCCAGCAGTGGCCGGACAGAGCCTTCCTACGAGCAGTACTTC.

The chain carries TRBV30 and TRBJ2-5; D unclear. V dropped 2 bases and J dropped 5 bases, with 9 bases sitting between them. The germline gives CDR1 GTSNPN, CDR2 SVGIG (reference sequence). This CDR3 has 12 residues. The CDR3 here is CAWSQVQETQYF. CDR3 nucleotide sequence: TGTGCCTGGAGTCAGGTCCAGGAGACCCAGTACTTC.

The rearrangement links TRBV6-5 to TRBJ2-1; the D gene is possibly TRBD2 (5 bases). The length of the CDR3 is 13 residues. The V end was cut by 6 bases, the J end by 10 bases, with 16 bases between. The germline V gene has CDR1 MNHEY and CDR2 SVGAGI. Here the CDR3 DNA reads TGTGCCAGCAGGGGCGGGTCCGGGAACGAGCAGTTCTTC. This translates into CASRGGSGNEQFF.

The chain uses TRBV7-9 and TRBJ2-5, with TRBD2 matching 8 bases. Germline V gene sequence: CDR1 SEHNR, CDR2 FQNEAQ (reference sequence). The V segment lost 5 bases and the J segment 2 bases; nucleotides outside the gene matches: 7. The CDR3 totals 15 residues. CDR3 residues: CASSLREGRQETQYF. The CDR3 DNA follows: TGTGCCAGCAGCCTCCGGGAGGGGCGACAAGAGACCCAGTACTTC.

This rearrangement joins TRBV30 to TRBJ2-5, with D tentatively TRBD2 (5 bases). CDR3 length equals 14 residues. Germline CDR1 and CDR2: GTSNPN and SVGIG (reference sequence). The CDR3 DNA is TGTGCTTACGTCAGCCCGGGGAGAGGAGAGACCCAGTACTTC. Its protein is CAYVSPGRGETQYF. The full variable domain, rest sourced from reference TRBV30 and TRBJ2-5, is SQTIHQWPATLVQPVGSPLSLECTVEGTSNPNLYWYRQAAGRGLQLLFYSVGIGQISSEVPQNLSASRPQDRQFILSSKKLLLSDSGFYLCAYVSPGRGETQYFGPGTRLLVL.

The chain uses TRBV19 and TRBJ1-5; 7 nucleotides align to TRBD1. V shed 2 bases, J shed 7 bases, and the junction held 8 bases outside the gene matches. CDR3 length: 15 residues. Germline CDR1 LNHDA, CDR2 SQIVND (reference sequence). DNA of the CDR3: TGTGCCAGTAGTATACGGGCAGGGGGAGACCAGCCCCAGCATTTT. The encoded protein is CASSIRAGGDQPQHF.

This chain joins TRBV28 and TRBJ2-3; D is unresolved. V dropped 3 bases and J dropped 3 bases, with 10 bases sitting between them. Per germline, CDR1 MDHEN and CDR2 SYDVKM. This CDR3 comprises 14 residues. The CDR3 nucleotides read TGTGCCAGCAGTTTGTACTACGGGACAGATACGCAGTATTTT. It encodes CASSLYYGTDTQYF.

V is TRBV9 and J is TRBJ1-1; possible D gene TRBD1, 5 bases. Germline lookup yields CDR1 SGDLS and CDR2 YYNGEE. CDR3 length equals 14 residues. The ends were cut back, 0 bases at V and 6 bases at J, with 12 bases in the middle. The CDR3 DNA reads TGTGCCAGCAGCGTAGTTTCAGGGTACGCTGAAGCTTTCTTT. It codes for CASSVVSGYAEAFF.

In DNA, the CDR3 is TGCAGTCTGGGCTGGTACAATGAGCAGTTCTTC. Protein: CSLGWYNEQFF. V usage is TRBV20-1 and J usage is TRBJ2-1; D is unclear. The CDR3 sequence is 11 residues long. In germline, CDR1 is DFQATT, CDR2 SNEGSKA (reference sequence). The V gene lost 8 bases and the J gene lost 4 bases, with 9 bases spanning the gap.

Here the CDR3 reads CASSPTGPRPEKLFF. The CDR3 DNA reads as TGTGCCAGCAGCCCGACGGGACCGAGGCCGGAAAAACTGTTTTTT. The chain employs TRBV13 and TRBJ1-4; D perhaps matches TRBD1 (5 bases). The CDR3 has 15 amino acids. With 5 bases removed from V and 8 bases from J, the gap between germline ends came to 18 bases. Germline loops: CDR1 PRHDT, CDR2 FYEKMQ (reference sequence).

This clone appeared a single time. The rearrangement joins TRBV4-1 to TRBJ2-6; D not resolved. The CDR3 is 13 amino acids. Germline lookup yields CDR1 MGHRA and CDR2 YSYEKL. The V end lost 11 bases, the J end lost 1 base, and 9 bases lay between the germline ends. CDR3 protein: CASALSGANVLTF. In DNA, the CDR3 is TGCGCCTCCGCGTTATCTGGGGCCAACGTCCTGACTTTC.

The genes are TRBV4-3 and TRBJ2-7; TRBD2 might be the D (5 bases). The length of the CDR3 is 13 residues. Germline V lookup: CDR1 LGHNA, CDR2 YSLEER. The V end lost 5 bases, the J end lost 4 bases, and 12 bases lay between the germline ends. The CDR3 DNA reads TGCGCCAGCAGCGGGAGTTTAGGGTACGAGCAGTACTTC. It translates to CASSGSLGYEQYF.

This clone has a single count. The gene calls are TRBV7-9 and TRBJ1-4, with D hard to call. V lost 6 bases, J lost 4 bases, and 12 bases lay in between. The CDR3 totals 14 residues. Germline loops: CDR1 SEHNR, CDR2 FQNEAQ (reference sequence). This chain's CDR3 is CASRGGLSNEKLFF. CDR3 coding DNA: TGTGCCAGCAGAGGTGGACTGAGTAATGAAAAACTGTTTTTT.

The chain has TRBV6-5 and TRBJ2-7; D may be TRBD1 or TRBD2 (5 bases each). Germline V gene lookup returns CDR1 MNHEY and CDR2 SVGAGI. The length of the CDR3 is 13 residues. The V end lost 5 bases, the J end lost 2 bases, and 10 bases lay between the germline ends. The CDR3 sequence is CASSPGATYEQYF. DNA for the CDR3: TGTGCCAGCAGTCCCGGGGCAACCTACGAGCAGTACTTC.

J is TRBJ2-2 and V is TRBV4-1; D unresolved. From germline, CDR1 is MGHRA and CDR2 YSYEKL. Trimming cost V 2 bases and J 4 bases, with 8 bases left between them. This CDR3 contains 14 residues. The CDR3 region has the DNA TGCGCCAGCAGCCAAATGCGGCTCACCGGGGAGCTGTTTTTT. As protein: CASSQMRLTGELFF.

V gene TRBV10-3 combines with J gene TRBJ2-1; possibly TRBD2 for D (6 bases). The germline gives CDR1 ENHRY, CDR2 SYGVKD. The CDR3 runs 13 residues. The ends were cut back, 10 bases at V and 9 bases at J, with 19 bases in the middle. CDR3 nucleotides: TGTGCCACTTTCGGGAGCTCCTCCGGTGAGCAGTTCTTC. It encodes CATFGSSSGEQFF.

The CDR3 loop is CASSLYDGEKNEQFF. CDR3 in DNA: TGCGCCAGCAGCTTGTACGATGGGGAAAAGAATGAGCAGTTCTTC. This chain uses TRBV5-1 with TRBJ2-1; D is undetermined. With 1 base removed from V and 7 bases from J, the gap between germline ends came to 15 bases. There are 15 residues in the CDR3. The germline V gene encodes CDR1 SGHRS and CDR2 YFSETQ.

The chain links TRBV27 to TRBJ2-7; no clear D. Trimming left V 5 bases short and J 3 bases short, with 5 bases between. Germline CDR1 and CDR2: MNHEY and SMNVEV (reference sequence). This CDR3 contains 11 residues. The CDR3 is CASSHNYEQYF. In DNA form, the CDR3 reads TGTGCCAGCAGTCACAACTACGAGCAGTACTTC.

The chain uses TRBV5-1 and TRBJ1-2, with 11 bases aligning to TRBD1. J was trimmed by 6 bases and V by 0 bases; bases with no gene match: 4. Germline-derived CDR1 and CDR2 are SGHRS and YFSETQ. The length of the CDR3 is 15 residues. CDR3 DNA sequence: TGCGCCAGCAGCTTGGGGACAGGGGGCTCGGATGGCTACACCTTC. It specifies CASSLGTGGSDGYTF.